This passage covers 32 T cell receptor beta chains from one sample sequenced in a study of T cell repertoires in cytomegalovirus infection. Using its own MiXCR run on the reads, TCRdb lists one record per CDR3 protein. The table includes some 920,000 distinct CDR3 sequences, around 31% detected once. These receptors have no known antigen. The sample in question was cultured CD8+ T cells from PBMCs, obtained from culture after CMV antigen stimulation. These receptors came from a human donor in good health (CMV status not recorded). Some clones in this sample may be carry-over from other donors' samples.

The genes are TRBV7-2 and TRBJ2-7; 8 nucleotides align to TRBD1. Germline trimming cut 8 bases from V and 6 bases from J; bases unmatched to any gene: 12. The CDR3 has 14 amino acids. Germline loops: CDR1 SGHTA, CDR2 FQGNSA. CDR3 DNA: TGTGCCAGCGGCTCCGGACAGGGACTGGGCGAGCAGTACGTC. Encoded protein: CASGSGQGLGEQYV.

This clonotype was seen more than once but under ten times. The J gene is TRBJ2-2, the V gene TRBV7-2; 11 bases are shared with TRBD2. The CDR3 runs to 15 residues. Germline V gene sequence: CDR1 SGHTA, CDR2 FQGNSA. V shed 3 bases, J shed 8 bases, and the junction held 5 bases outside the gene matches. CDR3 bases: TGTGCCAGCAGCTTTAGCGGGGGGGCCCCTGGGGAGCTGTTTTTT. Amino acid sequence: CASSFSGGAPGELFF.

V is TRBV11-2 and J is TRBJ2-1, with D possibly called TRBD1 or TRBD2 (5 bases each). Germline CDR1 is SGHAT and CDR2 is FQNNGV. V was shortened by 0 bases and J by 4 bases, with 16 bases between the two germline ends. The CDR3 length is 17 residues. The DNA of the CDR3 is TGTGCCAGCAGCTTAGATATATCACCGGGGCCTTACAATGAGCAGTTCTTC. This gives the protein CASSLDISPGPYNEQFF.

The CDR3 DNA follows: TGTACCAGCCGACAAGGCAATCAGCCCCAGCATTTT. The encoded protein is CTSRQGNQPQHF. The genes are TRBV7-2 and TRBJ1-5; D gene unclear. This CDR3 comprises 12 residues. The germline V gene has CDR1 SGHTA and CDR2 FQGNSA. Deletions cut 8 bases from V and 2 bases from J, with 7 bases between.

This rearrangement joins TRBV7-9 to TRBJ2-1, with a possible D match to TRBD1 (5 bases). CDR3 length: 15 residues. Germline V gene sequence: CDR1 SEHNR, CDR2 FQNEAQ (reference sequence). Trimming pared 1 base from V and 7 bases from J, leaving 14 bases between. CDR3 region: CASSLGTSKGNEQFF. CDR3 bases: TGTGCCAGCAGCTTAGGTACCTCGAAGGGGAATGAGCAGTTCTTC. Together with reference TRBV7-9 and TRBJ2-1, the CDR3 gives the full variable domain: DTGVSQNPRHKITKRGQNVTFRCDPISEHNRLYWYRQTLGQGPEFLTYFQNEAQLEKSRLLSDRFSAERPKGSFSTLEIQRTEQGDSAMYLCASSLGTSKGNEQFFGPGTRLTVL.

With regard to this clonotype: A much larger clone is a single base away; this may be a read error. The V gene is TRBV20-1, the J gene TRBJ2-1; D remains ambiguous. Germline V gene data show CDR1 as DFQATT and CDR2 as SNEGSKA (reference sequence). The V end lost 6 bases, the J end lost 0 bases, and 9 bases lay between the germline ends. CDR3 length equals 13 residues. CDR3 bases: TGCAGTGCCTCACTGGGCTCCTACAATGAGCAGTTCTTC. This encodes CSASLGSYNEQFF.

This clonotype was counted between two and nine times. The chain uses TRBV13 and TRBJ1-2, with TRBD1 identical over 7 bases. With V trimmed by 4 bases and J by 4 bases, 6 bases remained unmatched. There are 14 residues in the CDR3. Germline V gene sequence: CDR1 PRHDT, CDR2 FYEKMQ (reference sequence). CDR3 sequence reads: CASSSDRRGYGYTF. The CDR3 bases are TGTGCCAGCAGCTCGGACAGGCGAGGCTATGGCTACACCTTC. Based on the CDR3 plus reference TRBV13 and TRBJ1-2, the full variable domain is AAGVIQSPRHLIKEKRETATLKCYPIPRHDTVYWYQQGPGQDPQFLISFYEKMQSDKGSIPDRFSAQQFSDYHSELNMSSLELGDSALYFCASSSDRRGYGYTFGSGTRLTVV.

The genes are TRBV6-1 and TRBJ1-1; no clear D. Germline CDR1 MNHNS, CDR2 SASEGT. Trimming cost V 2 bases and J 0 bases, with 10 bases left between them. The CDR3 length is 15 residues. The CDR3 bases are TGTGCCAGCAGTGAATTTTTAGGGTTGAACACTGAAGCTTTCTTT. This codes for CASSEFLGLNTEAFF.

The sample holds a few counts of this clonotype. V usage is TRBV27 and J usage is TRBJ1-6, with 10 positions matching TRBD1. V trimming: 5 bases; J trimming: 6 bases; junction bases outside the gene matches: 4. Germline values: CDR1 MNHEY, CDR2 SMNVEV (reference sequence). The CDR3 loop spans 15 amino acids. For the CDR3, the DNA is TGTGCCAGCAGTGCCCGACAGGGGGCTAATTCACCCCTCCACTTT. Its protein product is CASSARQGANSPLHF.

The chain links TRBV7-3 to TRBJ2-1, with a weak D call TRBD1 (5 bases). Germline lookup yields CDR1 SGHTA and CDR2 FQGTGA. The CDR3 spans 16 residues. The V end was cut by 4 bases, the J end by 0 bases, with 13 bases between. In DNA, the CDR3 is TGTGCCAGCAGCTCCAGGACAACGAGCTCCTACAATGAGCAGTTCTTC. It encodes CASSSRTTSSYNEQFF.

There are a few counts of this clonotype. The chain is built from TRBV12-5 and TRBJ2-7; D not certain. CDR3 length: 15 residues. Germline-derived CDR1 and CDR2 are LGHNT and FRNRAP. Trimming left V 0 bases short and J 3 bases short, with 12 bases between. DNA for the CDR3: TGTGCTAGTGGTTTGGTAGTCTTCCGATACTACGAGCAGTACGTC. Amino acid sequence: CASGLVVFRYYEQYV.

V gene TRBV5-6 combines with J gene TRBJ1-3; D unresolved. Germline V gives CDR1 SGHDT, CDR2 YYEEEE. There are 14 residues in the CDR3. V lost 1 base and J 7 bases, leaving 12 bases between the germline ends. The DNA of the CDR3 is TGTGCCAGCAGCTTGTCCCCCCCCGGGAACACCATATATTTT. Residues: CASSLSPPGNTIYF. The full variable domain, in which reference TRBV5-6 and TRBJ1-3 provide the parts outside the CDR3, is DAGVTQSPTHLIKTRGQQVTLRCSPKSGHDTVSWYQQALGQGPQFIFQYYEEEERQRGNFPDRFSGHQFPNYSSELNVNALLLGDSALYLCASSLSPPGNTIYFGEGSWLTVV.

CDR3 loop: CASRRSGDTQYF. The CDR3 DNA reads as TGTGCCAGCAGACGGAGTGGGGATACGCAGTATTTT. The chain joins TRBV6-8 to TRBJ2-3; D unresolved. Trimming shortened V by 6 bases and J by 6 bases, and 10 bases separated the two germline ends. The CDR3 extends over 12 amino acids. Germline assignment: CDR1 MNHGY and CDR2 SAAAGT.

CDR3: CASSHLAGGADTQYF. DNA of the CDR3: TGTGCCAGCAGCCACCTAGCGGGGGGCGCCGATACGCAGTATTTT. The chain joins TRBV7-8 to TRBJ2-3; 11 bases line up with TRBD2. Germline lookup yields CDR1 SGHVS and CDR2 FQNEAQ. The junction had 7 bases not matched to a gene; V was cut back by 5 bases and J by 6 bases. The CDR3 is 15 residues long.

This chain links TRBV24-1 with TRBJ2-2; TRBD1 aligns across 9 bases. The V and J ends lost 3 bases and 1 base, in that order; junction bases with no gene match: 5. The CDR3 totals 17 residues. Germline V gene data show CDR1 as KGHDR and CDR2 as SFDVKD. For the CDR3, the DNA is TGTGCCACCAGTGATGGATACAGGGGGCTGAACACCGGGGAGCTGTTTTTT. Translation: CATSDGYRGLNTGELFF.

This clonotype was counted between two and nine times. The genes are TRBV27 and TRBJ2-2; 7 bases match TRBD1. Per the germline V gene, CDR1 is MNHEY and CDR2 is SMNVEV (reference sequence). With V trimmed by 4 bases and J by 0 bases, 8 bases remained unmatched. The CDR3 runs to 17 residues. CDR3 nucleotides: TGTGCCAGCAGTTCCCGACAGGGCCGTACGAACACCGGGGAGCTGTTTTTT. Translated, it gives CASSSRQGRTNTGELFF.

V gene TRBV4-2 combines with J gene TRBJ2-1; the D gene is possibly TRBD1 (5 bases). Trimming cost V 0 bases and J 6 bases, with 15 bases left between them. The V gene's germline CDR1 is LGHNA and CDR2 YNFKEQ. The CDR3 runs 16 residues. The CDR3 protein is CASSQDGQGLVNEQFF. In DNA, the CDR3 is TGTGCCAGCAGCCAAGATGGGCAGGGCCTTGTCAATGAGCAGTTCTTC.

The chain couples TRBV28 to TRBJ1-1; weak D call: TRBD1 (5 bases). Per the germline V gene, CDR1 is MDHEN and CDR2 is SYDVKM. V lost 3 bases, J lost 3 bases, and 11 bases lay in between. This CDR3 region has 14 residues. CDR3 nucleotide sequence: TGTGCCAGCAGTTTGGAGCCGGGGGACACTGAAGCTTTCTTT. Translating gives CASSLEPGDTEAFF.

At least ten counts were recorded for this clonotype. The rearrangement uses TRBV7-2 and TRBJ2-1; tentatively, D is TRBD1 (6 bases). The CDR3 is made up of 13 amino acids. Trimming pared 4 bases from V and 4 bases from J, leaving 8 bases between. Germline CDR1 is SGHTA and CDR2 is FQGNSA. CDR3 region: CASSSDRYNEQFF. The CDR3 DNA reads TGTGCCAGCAGCTCGGACAGATACAATGAGCAGTTCTTC.

CDR3 bases: TGCGCCAGCAGCCAAGAGCAAGGTCTCTATGGCTACACCTTC. Amino acid sequence: CASSQEQGLYGYTF. The V and J genes are TRBV4-1 and TRBJ1-2; D unresolved. V was pared by 0 bases and J by 4 bases, with 9 bases between. Germline V gene data show CDR1 as MGHRA and CDR2 as YSYEKL. The CDR3 contains 14 residues.

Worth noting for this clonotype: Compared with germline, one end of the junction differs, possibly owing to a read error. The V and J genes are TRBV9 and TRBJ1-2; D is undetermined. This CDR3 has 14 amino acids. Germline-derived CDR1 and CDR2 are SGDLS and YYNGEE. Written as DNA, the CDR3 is TGTGCCAGCTTCTCCGGGCGGGGTCCTTATGGATACACCTTC. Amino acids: CASFSGRGPYGYTF.

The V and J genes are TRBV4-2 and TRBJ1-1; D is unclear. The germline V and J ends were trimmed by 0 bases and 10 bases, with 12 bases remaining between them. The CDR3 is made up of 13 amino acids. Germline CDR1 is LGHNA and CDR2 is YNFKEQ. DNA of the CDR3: TGTGCCAGCAGCCAAGATCGGCGGGAGGTAGCTTTCTTT. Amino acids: CASSQDRREVAFF.

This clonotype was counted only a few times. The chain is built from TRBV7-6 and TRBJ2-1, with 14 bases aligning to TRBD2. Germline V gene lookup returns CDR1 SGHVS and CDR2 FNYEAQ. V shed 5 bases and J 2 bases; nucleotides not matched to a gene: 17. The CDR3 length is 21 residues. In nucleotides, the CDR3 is TGTGCCAGCAGCCGTCCGGTCTCGACTAGCGGGGGGGTATTGCCCTACAATGAGCAGTTCTTC. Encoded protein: CASSRPVSTSGGVLPYNEQFF.

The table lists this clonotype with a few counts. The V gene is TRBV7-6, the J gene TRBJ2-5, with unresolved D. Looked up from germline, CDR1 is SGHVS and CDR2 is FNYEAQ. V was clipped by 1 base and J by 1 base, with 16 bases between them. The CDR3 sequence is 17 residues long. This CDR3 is CASSLGRSEALQETQYF. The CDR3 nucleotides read TGTGCCAGCAGCTTAGGAAGAAGTGAAGCACTCCAAGAGACCCAGTACTTC.

The CDR3 nucleotides read TGCAGCGGGAAACTAGCGGGGCGCACAGATACGCAGTATTTT. It encodes CSGKLAGRTDTQYF. The chain has TRBV29-1 and TRBJ2-3, with TRBD2 matching 10 bases. V lost 7 bases and J lost 1; bases outside the gene matches: 5. Germline values: CDR1 SQVTM, CDR2 ANQGSEA. This CDR3 comprises 14 residues.

The CDR3: CASSGLGGANTGELFF. In nucleotides, the CDR3 is TGTGCCAGTAGTGGGCTCGGGGGAGCGAACACCGGGGAGCTGTTTTTT. J is TRBJ2-2 and V is TRBV19; perhaps TRBD2 as D (6 bases). The CDR3 totals 16 residues. V was trimmed by 5 bases and J by 0 bases, leaving 13 bases between them. Germline V gives CDR1 LNHDA, CDR2 SQIVND (reference sequence).

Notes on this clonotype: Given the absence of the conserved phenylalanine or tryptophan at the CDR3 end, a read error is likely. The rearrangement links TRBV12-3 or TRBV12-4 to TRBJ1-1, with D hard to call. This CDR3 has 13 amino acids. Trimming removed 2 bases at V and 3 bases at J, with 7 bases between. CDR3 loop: CASSLSQYTEAFS. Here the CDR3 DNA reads TGTGCCAGCAGTTTATCACAGTACACTGAAGCTTTCTCT.

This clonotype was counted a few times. The CDR3: CASSEEGRVGEYF. As DNA, the CDR3 is TGTGCCAGCAGTGAAGAGGGCAGGGTGGGGGAGTACTTC. V gene TRBV6-1 combines with J gene TRBJ2-7; D assignment may be TRBD1 or TRBD2 (5 bases each). V lost 1 base and J 11 bases, leaving 15 bases between the germline ends. Germline V gene lookup returns CDR1 MNHNS and CDR2 SASEGT. CDR3 length: 13 residues.

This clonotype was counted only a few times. CDR3 sequence reads: CASSQLSSTGELFF. The CDR3 bases are TGCGCCAGCAGCCAACTTTCCTCAACCGGGGAGCTGTTTTTT. The genes are TRBV4-1 and TRBJ2-2; D gene unclear. Germline V gene sequence: CDR1 MGHRA, CDR2 YSYEKL. With 2 bases removed from V and 5 bases from J, the gap between germline ends came to 9 bases. This CDR3 spans 14 amino acids.

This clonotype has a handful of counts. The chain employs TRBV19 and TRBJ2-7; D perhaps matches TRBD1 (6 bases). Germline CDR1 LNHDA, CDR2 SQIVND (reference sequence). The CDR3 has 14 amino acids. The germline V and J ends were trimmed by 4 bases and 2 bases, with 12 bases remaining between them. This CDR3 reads CASSTNGQTYEQYF. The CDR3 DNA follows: TGTGCCAGTAGTACGAACGGACAGACCTACGAGCAGTACTTC. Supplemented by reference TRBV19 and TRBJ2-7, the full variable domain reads DGGITQSPKYLFRKEGQNVTLSCEQNLNHDAMYWYRQDPGQGLRLIYYSQIVNDFQKGDIAEGYSVSREKKESFPLTVTSAQKNPTAFYLCASSTNGQTYEQYFGPGTRLTVT.

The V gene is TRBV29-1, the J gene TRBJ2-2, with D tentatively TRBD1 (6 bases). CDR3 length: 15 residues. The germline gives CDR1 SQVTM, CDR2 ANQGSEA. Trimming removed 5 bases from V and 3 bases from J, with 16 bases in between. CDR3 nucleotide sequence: TGCAGCGTTTCCATATTAGGACAGTACACCGGGGAGCTGTTTTTT. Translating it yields CSVSILGQYTGELFF.

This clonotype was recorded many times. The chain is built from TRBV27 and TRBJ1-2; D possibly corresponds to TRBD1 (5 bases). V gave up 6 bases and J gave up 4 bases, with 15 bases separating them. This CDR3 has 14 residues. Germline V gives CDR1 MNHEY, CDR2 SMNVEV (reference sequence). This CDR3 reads CASSPAGVAYGYTF. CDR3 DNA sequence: TGTGCCAGCAGCCCCGCGGGGGTTGCCTATGGCTACACCTTC.